This TCR beta chain was profiled in a study of shared T cell receptors in the human thymus. Produced via immunoSEQ multiplex PCR; TCRdb's table is partial and in-frame only. The sample holds just under 550,000 clones, approximately 78% seen once. The CDR3 covers 15 residues. CDR1 MNHNY and CDR2 SVGAGI come from the germline V gene (reference sequence). V was shortened by 2 bases and J by 4 bases, with 12 bases between the two germline ends. These data were also reused for a study on human thymus T cells. In that study: Having corrective surgery for congenital heart defects, healthy Finnish infants were the ones who donated. Thymic tissue was derived from resections collected during corrective heart surgery. Among thymic and blood repertoires, usage of V and J genes appeared biased.

The TCR comes from a boy under three years old with a congenital heart defect. The specimen sequenced was thymocytes. The chain is built from TRBV6-6 and TRBJ2-1; tentative D call: TRBD2 (6 bases). CDR3 bases: TGTGCCAGCAGTTACCGGGCCCGGGGGTACAATGAGCAGTTCTTC. Amino acid sequence: CASSYRARGYNEQFF.